Following are 31 T cell receptor beta chains from one sample sequenced in a study of T cell responses to AZD1222 COVID-19 vaccine. TCRdb's copy holds only in-frame clones and misses some; the assay was immunoSEQ multiplex PCR. Here the sample spans approximately 67,000 clones, roughly nine tenths being singletons. The sample consisted of peripheral blood, taken 28 days after the second AZD1222 dose. These receptors all stem from an adult who received the AZD1222 COVID-19 vaccine.

V usage is TRBV10-1 and J usage is TRBJ2-7, with no clear D. The V gene's germline CDR1 is WNHNN and CDR2 SYGVQD (reference sequence). This CDR3 has 11 residues. The CDR3: CVPRLMYEQYF. The CDR3 DNA reads as TGCGTCCCTCGCTTAATGTACGAGCAGTACTTC.

V usage is TRBV14 and J usage is TRBJ2-7; a possible D gene is TRBD1 (5 bases). V lost 0 bases and J 0 bases, leaving 9 bases between the germline ends. The germline V gene encodes CDR1 SGHDN and CDR2 FVKESK. CDR3 length: 15 residues. CDR3 sequence (DNA): TGTGCCAGCAGCCAAGATCAGGGATTCTCCTACGAGCAGTACTTC. Translated, it gives CASSQDQGFSYEQYF.

J is TRBJ2-2 and V is TRBV28; possibly TRBD2 for D (6 bases). Between the trimmed V and J ends, which lost 6 bases and 11 bases, there was a span of 13 bases. The CDR3 contains 12 residues. Germline-derived CDR1 and CDR2 are MDHEN and SYDVKM. CDR3 in DNA: TGTGCCAGCAGGGGCGGGGACCGTGAGCTGTTTTTT. The encoded protein is CASRGGDRELFF.

This clone showed up just a few times. This chain joins TRBV5-6 and TRBJ2-3; D not certain. CDR3 size: 13 residues. The V gene's germline CDR1 is SGHDT and CDR2 YYEEEE. Trimming shortened V by 2 bases and J by 2 bases, and 6 bases separated the two germline ends. The CDR3 region has the DNA TGTGCCAGCAGCTTCAGGACCACAGATACGCAGTATTTT. As protein: CASSFRTTDTQYF.

This chain links TRBV7-9 with TRBJ2-1; D is unresolved. CDR3 length: 14 residues. V lost 4 bases and J lost 8, with 15 bases in between. Looked up from germline, CDR1 is SEHNR and CDR2 is FQNEAQ (reference sequence). This CDR3 is CASSSRSRVDEQFF. The CDR3 bases are TGTGCCAGCAGCTCTCGGAGTCGAGTGGATGAGCAGTTCTTC.

The rearrangement links TRBV9 to TRBJ2-5, with 7 bases identical to TRBD2. Germline V CDR1 and CDR2: SGDLS, YYNGEE. The ends lost 0 bases at V and 4 bases at J; junction bases unmatched: 0. CDR3 length equals 13 residues. CDR3 DNA: TGTGCCAGCAGCGTAGGGGAGGGAGAGACCCAGTACTTC. This translates into CASSVGEGETQYF.

The V and J genes are TRBV5-1 and TRBJ2-7, with D possibly matching TRBD2 (6 bases). This CDR3 contains 15 residues. Trimming shortened V by 5 bases and J by 0 bases, and 15 bases separated the two germline ends. The germline CDR1 and CDR2 sequences are SGHRS and YFSETQ. CDR3 region: CASREGGSISYEQYF. The CDR3 nucleotides read TGCGCCAGCAGGGAGGGCGGGTCCATCTCCTACGAGCAGTACTTC.

The CDR3 bases are TGTGCCAGCAGCGCTGGACTAGCGGGAAGGGAGCAGTACTTC. Translated, it gives CASSAGLAGREQYF. This chain connects TRBV9 to TRBJ2-7; the match to TRBD2 covers 12 bases. Germline CDR1 and CDR2: SGDLS and YYNGEE. The ends lost 3 bases at V and 7 bases at J; junction bases unmatched: 5. The CDR3 length is 14 residues.

J is TRBJ1-1 and V is TRBV19; D possibly corresponds to TRBD1 (5 bases). CDR1 and CDR2 from the germline V gene are LNHDA and SQIVND (reference sequence). The CDR3 length is 18 residues. Trimming took 2 bases from V and 3 from J, leaving 22 bases between them. This CDR3 reads CASSIWFRDGPHDTEAFF. The CDR3 nucleotides read TGTGCCAGTAGTATATGGTTTAGGGACGGCCCTCACGACACTGAAGCTTTCTTT. Drawing the rest from reference TRBV19 and TRBJ1-1, the complete variable domain is DGGITQSPKYLFRKEGQNVTLSCEQNLNHDAMYWYRQDPGQGLRLIYYSQIVNDFQKGDIAEGYSVSREKKESFPLTVTSAQKNPTAFYLCASSIWFRDGPHDTEAFFGQGTRLTVV.

CDR3 sequence: CASSIRSRDPYEQYF. The CDR3, as DNA: TGTGCCAGTAGTATAAGGTCCAGGGATCCCTACGAGCAGTACTTC. The J gene is TRBJ2-7, the V gene TRBV19, with D possibly TRBD1 on 5 matching bases. Germline V gene sequence: CDR1 LNHDA, CDR2 SQIVND (reference sequence). The CDR3 consists of 15 residues. V was cut by 2 bases and J by 2 bases, with 13 bases left in between. Full variable domain (rest looked up from reference TRBV19 and TRBJ2-7): DGGITQSPKYLFRKEGQNVTLSCEQNLNHDAMYWYRQDPGQGLRLIYYSQIVNDFQKGDIAEGYSVSREKKESFPLTVTSAQKNPTAFYLCASSIRSRDPYEQYFGPGTRLTVT.

The rearrangement joins TRBV27 to TRBJ1-1, with TRBD1 matching over 9 bases. CDR1 and CDR2 (germline): MNHEY, SMNVEV (reference sequence). With 7 bases clipped from V and 8 bases from J, the junction kept 8 bases outside the gene matches. CDR3 length: 13 residues. The chain's CDR3 is CASIAGTGTEAFF. The CDR3 DNA sequence: TGTGCCAGCATCGCCGGGACAGGGACCGAAGCTTTCTTT.

The table lists this clone with a count of one. The J gene is TRBJ2-3, the V gene TRBV29-1, with D unclear. Germline lookup yields CDR1 SQVTM and CDR2 ANQGSEA. The length of the CDR3 is 12 residues. V was shortened by 2 bases and J by 7 bases, with 10 bases between the two germline ends. CDR3 region: CSVEMAPYTQYF. CDR3 coding DNA: TGCAGCGTTGAAATGGCCCCTTATACGCAGTATTTT.

This sequence joins TRBV28 and TRBJ2-7; perhaps D is TRBD1 or TRBD2 (5 bases each). With 3 bases removed from V and 9 bases from J, the gap between germline ends came to 24 bases. This CDR3 is 16 amino acids long. Germline-derived CDR1 and CDR2 are MDHEN and SYDVKM. The CDR3 DNA sequence: TGTGCCAGCAGTTTGGGGGACCCTCGTAACTATTTGGTGCAGTACTTC. This translates into CASSLGDPRNYLVQYF.

This chain connects TRBV5-8 to TRBJ2-7; D is unresolved. V shed 4 bases and J shed 2 bases, with 4 bases lying between them. CDR3 length: 11 residues. In germline, CDR1 is SGHTS, CDR2 YDEGEE. The CDR3 loop is CASSPTYEQYF. In DNA, the CDR3 is TGTGCCAGCAGCCCTACCTACGAGCAGTACTTC. Full variable domain (rest looked up from reference TRBV5-8 and TRBJ2-7): EAGVTQSPTHLIKTRGQQATLRCSPISGHTSVYWYQQALGLGLQFLLWYDEGEERNRGNFPPRFSGRQFPNYSSELNVNALELEDSALYLCASSPTYEQYFGPGTRLTVT.

The chain has TRBV19 and TRBJ2-7; the D gene is possibly TRBD1 (6 bases). Trimming took 1 base from V and 3 from J, leaving 7 bases between them. The CDR3 is 13 amino acids. Germline-derived CDR1 and CDR2 are LNHDA and SQIVND (reference sequence). CDR3 nucleotides: TGTGCCAGTAGTATAGGCAGGGGCTACGAGCAGTACTTC. Translated, it gives CASSIGRGYEQYF. The whole variable domain, filled in from reference TRBV19 and TRBJ2-7, reads DGGITQSPKYLFRKEGQNVTLSCEQNLNHDAMYWYRQDPGQGLRLIYYSQIVNDFQKGDIAEGYSVSREKKESFPLTVTSAQKNPTAFYLCASSIGRGYEQYFGPGTRLTVT.

V is TRBV28 and J is TRBJ1-6; D is uncertain. Per the germline V gene, CDR1 is MDHEN and CDR2 is SYDVKM. V was trimmed by 5 bases and J by 14 bases, leaving 7 bases between them. This CDR3 is 10 amino acids long. DNA of the CDR3: TGTGCCAGCAGTAAGGGAACCCTCCACTTT. It is translated as CASSKGTLHF.

V usage is TRBV5-4 and J usage is TRBJ2-7; D is ambiguous. The length of the CDR3 is 15 residues. In germline, CDR1 is SGHNT, CDR2 YYREEE (reference sequence). V was clipped by 1 base and J by 5 bases, with 16 bases between them. CDR3 bases: TGTGCCAGCAGCTTGTATCTAGGTATGGCTAACGAGCAGTACTTC. As protein: CASSLYLGMANEQYF.

The gene calls are TRBV7-3 and TRBJ2-3; D remains ambiguous. CDR1 and CDR2 from the germline V gene are SGHTA and FQGTGA. The CDR3 totals 13 residues. Trimming removed 6 bases from V and 2 bases from J, with 9 bases in between. The CDR3 nucleotides are TGTGCCAGCAGTACCACCTACACAGATACGCAGTATTTT. Translating it yields CASSTTYTDTQYF.

The chain couples TRBV28 to TRBJ1-5; 8 bases align to TRBD1. CDR3 length: 15 residues. V lost 2 bases to trimming and J lost 7 bases; unmatched junction nucleotides: 7. Per germline, CDR1 MDHEN and CDR2 SYDVKM. The CDR3 loop is CASSLRAGGGQPQHF. CDR3 bases: TGTGCCAGCAGTTTAAGGGCAGGGGGCGGCCAGCCCCAGCATTTT.

This clone was seen a handful of times. The J gene is TRBJ2-1, the V gene TRBV5-4, with TRBD1 identical over 9 bases. The CDR3 loop spans 14 amino acids. V lost 4 bases to trimming and J lost 7 bases; unmatched junction nucleotides: 6. The germline V gene encodes CDR1 SGHNT and CDR2 YYREEE (reference sequence). The CDR3 DNA reads TGTGCCAGCAGCATATCGGACAGGGGAAATGAGCAGTTCTTC. Protein: CASSISDRGNEQFF.

The chain is built from TRBV29-1 and TRBJ1-2; no reliable D call. Germline CDR1 reads SQVTM; CDR2 reads ANQGSEA. The CDR3 runs 12 residues. V dropped 7 bases and J dropped 0 bases, with 9 bases sitting between them. The CDR3 DNA reads TGCAGCGCCCCCCAGCCTAACTATGGCTACACCTTC. It codes for CSAPQPNYGYTF.

The rearrangement links TRBV7-3 to TRBJ1-6; TRBD1 might be the D (5 bases). Trimming removed 2 bases from V and 5 bases from J, with 13 bases in between. CDR1 is SGHTA and CDR2 is FQGTGA in the germline V gene. The CDR3 totals 16 residues. The CDR3 protein is CASSLDGAGNNSPLHF. CDR3 DNA sequence: TGTGCCAGCAGCTTAGACGGGGCGGGGAATAATTCACCCCTCCACTTT.

The V call is TRBV28, the J call TRBJ1-1; maybe TRBD1 (5 bases). CDR1 and CDR2 from the germline V gene are MDHEN and SYDVKM. The CDR3 runs 14 residues. Trimming removed 4 bases from V and 0 bases from J, with 9 bases in between. The chain's CDR3 is CASSSLTVNTEAFF. The CDR3 DNA reads TGTGCCAGCAGTTCCTTGACAGTGAACACTGAAGCTTTCTTT.

This rearrangement joins TRBV7-2 to TRBJ2-7, with 9 bases that match TRBD1. The CDR3 has 15 residues. Germline loops: CDR1 SGHTA, CDR2 FQGNSA. Trimming removed 4 bases from V and 0 bases from J; junction bases left unmatched: 4. The CDR3 loop is CASSSGTGSSYEQYF. Here the CDR3 DNA reads TGTGCCAGCAGCTCCGGGACAGGGTCCTCCTACGAGCAGTACTTC.

This sequence joins TRBV24-1 and TRBJ2-1; 7 nucleotides match TRBD2. Germline CDR1 and CDR2: KGHDR and SFDVKD. The CDR3 runs 15 residues. Trimming took 4 bases from V and 10 from J; bases not matched to a gene: 12. The DNA for the CDR3 is TGTGCCACCAGTGAAGGCAATATCTGGGGGGGGGAGCAGTTCTTC. Translating gives CATSEGNIWGGEQFF.

The V gene is TRBV7-8, the J gene TRBJ1-2, with TRBD1 matching over 10 bases. The V gene end was trimmed by 3 bases and the J gene end by 5 bases; junction bases not matched to a gene: 9. CDR3 length: 16 amino acids. Germline V gene lookup returns CDR1 SGHVS and CDR2 FQNEAQ. The CDR3 reads CASSLATGTGAYGYTF. The CDR3 region has the DNA TGTGCCAGCAGCTTGGCCACCGGGACAGGGGCTTATGGCTACACCTTC. The full variable domain, completed using reference TRBV7-8 and TRBJ1-2, is GAGVSQSPRYKVAKRGQDVALRCDPISGHVSLFWYQQALGQGPEFLTYFQNEAQLDKSGLPSDRFFAERPEGSVSTLKIQRTQQEDSAVYLCASSLATGTGAYGYTFGSGTRLTVV.

This clone was detected only a few times. The chain joins TRBV20-1 to TRBJ2-7; no clear D gene. CDR1 and CDR2 from the germline V gene are DFQATT and SNEGSKA (reference sequence). Trimming shortened V by 0 bases and J by 6 bases, and 6 bases separated the two germline ends. The CDR3 has 11 residues. The CDR3 loop reads CSARDTPEQYF. The CDR3 DNA is TGCAGTGCTAGAGATACCCCCGAGCAGTACTTC.

In nucleotides, the CDR3 is TGTGCCAGCACCCCATCCCGGAACATTCAGTACTTC. Its protein is CASTPSRNIQYF. This rearrangement joins TRBV5-8 to TRBJ2-4, with D unresolved. V was trimmed by 6 bases and J by 7 bases, leaving 11 bases between them. This CDR3 comprises 12 residues. CDR1 is SGHTS and CDR2 is YDEGEE in the germline V gene.

This chain joins TRBV19 and TRBJ2-7, with 7 bases aligning to TRBD1. There are 14 residues in the CDR3. V was clipped by 2 bases and J by 3 bases; unmatched bases: 4. Germline V gives CDR1 LNHDA, CDR2 SQIVND (reference sequence). Written as DNA, the CDR3 is TGTGCCAGTAGTATAAGGGACAGCTTCTACGAGCAGTACTTC. Translated: CASSIRDSFYEQYF.

J is TRBJ1-6 and V is TRBV6-5; 9 nucleotides match TRBD1. Germline V gene sequence: CDR1 MNHEY, CDR2 SVGAGI. V shed 2 bases, J shed 13 bases, and the junction held 6 bases outside the gene matches. The CDR3 covers 14 residues. The CDR3 DNA follows: TGTGCCAGCAGTTACGTACAGGGGGCGCATCCCCTCCACTTT. Its protein product is CASSYVQGAHPLHF.

J is TRBJ2-1 and V is TRBV15; TRBD2 aligns across 10 bases. The germline gives CDR1 LNHNV, CDR2 YYDKDF (reference sequence). After removal of 0 bases from V and 7 bases from J, the junction contained 9 bases not matched to a gene. CDR3 size: 17 residues. CDR3 DNA sequence: TGTGCCACCAGCAGAGATCTGAGCGGGAGGGCCCGGAATGAGCAGTTCTTC. Translating gives CATSRDLSGRARNEQFF.